Each of the 20 T cell receptor beta chains below was sequenced from the same sample in a study of T cells in Graves' hyperthyroidism and ophthalmopathy. Amplification targeted TCR beta CDR3 regions from RNA transcripts. TCR CDR3 regions were first amplified by RT-PCR with HTBI primers. Via MiXCR, TCRdb re-called the multiplex PCR reads, giving one row per CDR3 protein. The sample holds about 350,000 distinct CDR3 sequences; about a sixth are singletons and the top ten take around 16%. Sample: blood. All receptors derive from a woman between 40 and 55 years old with Graves' ophthalmopathy.

This chain joins TRBV4-1 and TRBJ2-5; D might be TRBD1 or TRBD2, each matching 6 bases. Trimming shortened V by 0 bases and J by 2 bases, and 19 bases separated the two germline ends. CDR3 length: 18 residues. CDR1 and CDR2 from the germline V gene are MGHRA and YSYEKL. Written as DNA, the CDR3 is TGCGCCAGCAGCCAAGAAGGGGGGATGGCGTACTCACAAGAGACCCAGTACTTC. Translation gives CASSQEGGMAYSQETQYF.

This clonotype was picked up many times. The chain links TRBV5-1 to TRBJ2-5; TRBD1 aligns across 8 bases. After removal of 4 bases from V and 1 base from J, the junction contained 9 bases not matched to a gene. CDR1 and CDR2 (germline): SGHRS, YFSETQ. The CDR3 has 16 residues. The CDR3 coding sequence is TGCGCCAGCAGCGCCAGACAGGGGAACCTCCAAGAGACCCAGTACTTC. This translates into CASSARQGNLQETQYF.

This clonotype came up many times. V gene TRBV30 combines with J gene TRBJ1-6; D unclear. The V gene's germline CDR1 is GTSNPN and CDR2 SVGIG (reference sequence). V lost 5 bases to trimming and J lost 8 bases, with 10 bases between them. CDR3 length: 12 residues. The CDR3 region is CAWEQNDSPLHF. The CDR3, as DNA: TGTGCCTGGGAACAGAACGATTCACCCCTCCACTTT.

This clonotype was counted at least ten times. The chain has TRBV12-3 or TRBV12-4 and TRBJ1-5; D gene ambiguous. The CDR3 runs to 14 residues. V was clipped by 8 bases and J by 6 bases, with 17 bases between them. The CDR3 region is CASGTQQAGQPQHF. As DNA, the CDR3 is TGTGCCAGCGGTACCCAGCAGGCGGGTCAGCCCCAGCATTTT.

This clonotype was seen ten or more times. The chain is built from TRBV6-2 or TRBV6-3 and TRBJ1-1; the D is unclear. Germline-derived CDR1 and CDR2 are MNHEY and SVGEGT. CDR3 size: 14 residues. Trimming took off 2 bases at V and 11 bases at J, with 18 bases between the two ends. CDR3 nucleotide sequence: TGTGCCAGCAGTTACGGCAGAGCTGGCTCCGGGGCTTTCTTT. The encoded protein is CASSYGRAGSGAFF.

In its sample, this clonotype was seen many times. The chain uses TRBV12-3 or TRBV12-4 and TRBJ1-5, with D perhaps TRBD1 (5 bases). V gave up 7 bases and J gave up 4 bases, with 23 bases separating them. The CDR3 consists of 17 residues. The CDR3 DNA reads TGTGCCAGCACCATCCGTGCCCAGGGCAACGGGAATCAGCCCCAGCATTTT. Translated, it gives CASTIRAQGNGNQPQHF.

This clonotype showed up many times. The chain joins TRBV12-3 or TRBV12-4 to TRBJ2-7; tentative D call: TRBD1 (6 bases). The V end lost 3 bases, the J end lost 6 bases, and 15 bases lay between the germline ends. This CDR3 has 14 amino acids. This CDR3 reads CASSFGAKDSEQYF. CDR3 DNA: TGTGCCAGCAGTTTCGGGGCTAAGGACAGCGAGCAGTACTTC.

This clonotype was seen many times. The chain carries TRBV28 and TRBJ1-5; perhaps TRBD1 as D (6 bases). There are 18 residues in the CDR3. V shed 1 base and J shed 1 base, with 17 bases lying between them. Germline lookup yields CDR1 MDHEN and CDR2 SYDVKM. CDR3 protein: CASSLYRGGAGSNQPQHF. The CDR3 bases are TGTGCCAGCAGTTTATATCGTGGGGGGGCAGGAAGCAATCAGCCCCAGCATTTT.

This clonotype has a count of ten or more. The chain carries TRBV29-1 and TRBJ1-2; maybe TRBD1 (5 bases). Trimming cost V 4 bases and J 8 bases, with 8 bases left between them. Germline V gene lookup returns CDR1 SQVTM and CDR2 ANQGSEA. The CDR3 runs 10 residues. The CDR3 protein is CSVGEGGYTF. The CDR3 nucleotides read TGCAGCGTTGGTGAGGGGGGCTACACCTTC.

Written as DNA, the CDR3 is TGTGCCAGCAGCAGTGATACTATGAACACTGAAGCTTTCTTT. This sequence encodes CASSSDTMNTEAFF. The rearrangement joins TRBV11-3 to TRBJ1-1, with D uncertain. This CDR3 is 14 amino acids long. V was clipped by 5 bases and J by 0 bases, with 10 bases between them. Germline V CDR1 and CDR2: SGHNT, YENEEA.

Turning to this clonotype: This may arise from a read error, as a much more abundant clone is one base away. V usage is TRBV11-2 and J usage is TRBJ1-2; D not certain. The germline CDR1 and CDR2 sequences are SGHAT and FQNNGV. The CDR3 runs 14 residues. Between the trimmed V and J ends, which lost 1 base and 2 bases, there was a span of 8 bases. The CDR3 protein is CASSLGYLNYGYTF. The CDR3 bases are TGTGCCAGCAGCTTAGGGTACTTGAACTATGGCTACACCTTC.

The rearrangement joins TRBV4-3 to TRBJ2-2, with 7 bases matching TRBD2. CDR1 LGHNA and CDR2 YSLEER come from the germline V gene. J lost 4 bases, V lost 1 base, and 3 bases had no gene match. This CDR3 comprises 15 residues. CDR3 loop: CASSQGWGGTGELFF. The CDR3 bases are TGCGCCAGCAGCCAAGGGTGGGGGGGCACCGGGGAGCTGTTTTTT.

V and J are TRBV27 and TRBJ2-7; D gene ambiguous. The V gene lost 8 bases and the J gene lost 2 bases, with 16 bases spanning the gap. Germline V gene sequence: CDR1 MNHEY, CDR2 SMNVEV (reference sequence). The CDR3 is 14 residues long. CDR3 loop: CASRGRYQPYEQYF. DNA of the CDR3: TGTGCCAGCCGTGGTCGATACCAACCCTACGAGCAGTACTTC.

This clonotype was recorded many times. This chain joins TRBV28 and TRBJ2-7; either TRBD1 or TRBD2 may fit D (6 bases each). CDR1 and CDR2 (germline): MDHEN, SYDVKM. Trimming removed 8 bases at V and 2 bases at J, with 13 bases between. This CDR3 spans 13 amino acids. CDR3 nucleotide sequence: TGTGCCAGCGAGGGGGGACGAACCTACGAGCAGTACTTC. Translated, it gives CASEGGRTYEQYF. Full variable domain (missing parts from reference TRBV28 and TRBJ2-7): DVKVTQSSRYLVKRTGEKVFLECVQDMDHENMFWYRQDPGLGLRLIYFSYDVKMKEKGDIPEGYSVSREKKERFSLILESASTNQTSMYLCASEGGRTYEQYFGPGTRLTVT.

This clonotype was observed at least ten times. This chain connects TRBV11-2 to TRBJ2-7; 9 bases are shared with TRBD2. In germline, CDR1 is SGHAT, CDR2 FQNNGV. V shed 5 bases and J 1 base; nucleotides not matched to a gene: 9. This CDR3 comprises 16 residues. CDR3: CASSPGRLAGSYEQYF. The CDR3 coding sequence is TGTGCCAGCAGCCCAGGGCGGCTAGCGGGATCCTACGAGCAGTACTTC. Combining the CDR3 with reference TRBV11-2 and TRBJ2-7 gives the whole variable domain EAGVAQSPRYKIIEKRQSVAFWCNPISGHATLYWYQQILGQGPKLLIQFQNNGVVDDSQLPKDRFSAERLKGVDSTLKIQPAKLEDSAVYLCASSPGRLAGSYEQYFGPGTRLTVT.

In this sample, this clonotype turned up a few times. The chain joins TRBV5-1 to TRBJ2-7; maybe TRBD1 (7 bases). V lost 7 bases to trimming and J lost 5 bases, with 16 bases between them. The germline gives CDR1 SGHRS, CDR2 YFSETQ. The CDR3 consists of 13 residues. The CDR3 spells CASRVQGGHEQYF. The CDR3 nucleotides are TGCGCCAGCCGGGTGCAGGGGGGCCACGAGCAGTACTTC.

In its sample, this clonotype was seen many times. The chain employs TRBV18 and TRBJ1-1, with 11 bases aligning to TRBD1. The J segment lost 1 base and the V segment lost 7 bases, leaving 5 bases of the junction unmatched. This CDR3 is 15 amino acids long. Germline lookup yields CDR1 KGHSH and CDR2 LQKENI. CDR3 sequence reads: CASFGTGGRNTEAFF. CDR3 DNA sequence: TGTGCCAGCTTCGGGACAGGGGGAAGGAACACTGAAGCTTTCTTT.

Ten or more counts support this clonotype. The V call is TRBV7-3, the J call TRBJ2-2; D unresolved. The CDR3 runs 12 residues. CDR1 SGHTA and CDR2 FQGTGA come from the germline V gene. Trimming pared 5 bases from V and 5 bases from J, leaving 6 bases between. DNA for the CDR3: TGTGCCAGCAGCCCTGATACCGGGGAGCTGTTTTTT. Translated: CASSPDTGELFF.

There are many counts of this clonotype. The chain joins TRBV28 to TRBJ1-2, with a tentative D call TRBD1 (5 bases). Germline CDR1 MDHEN, CDR2 SYDVKM. Trimming cost V 2 bases and J 8 bases, with 15 bases left between them. The CDR3 has 14 amino acids. The CDR3 DNA is TGTGCCAGCAGTTTACCAGCGGGACCGCGAGGCTACACCTTC. It encodes CASSLPAGPRGYTF.

The chain uses TRBV6-2 or TRBV6-3 and TRBJ1-1; D not resolved. Looked up from germline, CDR1 is MNHEY and CDR2 is SVGEGT. V was trimmed by 5 bases and J by 4 bases, leaving 14 bases between them. The CDR3 loop spans 14 amino acids. CDR3 in DNA: TGTGCCAGCAGTAAGAGGGAAGGTGGCACTGAAGCTTTCTTT. Encoded protein: CASSKREGGTEAFF.